This T cell receptor beta chain was documented in a study of shared T cell receptors in the human thymus. TCRdb's table, derived via immunoSEQ multiplex PCR, lists solely in-frame clones and lacks some. The table has roughly 550,000 clones, about 84% seen once. Trimming left V 1 base short and J 11 bases short, with 25 bases between. This CDR3 is 16 amino acids long. Germline assignment: CDR1 SGHDT and CDR2 YYEEEE. These same data were also listed under a study on human thymus T cells. That study reports: Infants, healthy and Finnish, who were having corrective surgery for congenital heart defects served as donors. Thymic resections from corrective heart surgery supplied the tissue. There appeared to be biased usage of V and J genes in thymic and blood repertoires. Thymic repertoires from unrelated individuals overlapped highly, related research reported.

This rearrangement joins TRBV5-6 to TRBJ2-7; D is perhaps TRBD2 (5 bases). This clonotype was sampled from a boy younger than two with a congenital heart defect. Specimen: thymocytes. The CDR3 loop is CASSLRFDHTSEEEYF. The CDR3 DNA reads as TGTGCCAGCAGCTTGAGGTTTGATCACACGTCCGAGGAGGAGTACTTC.